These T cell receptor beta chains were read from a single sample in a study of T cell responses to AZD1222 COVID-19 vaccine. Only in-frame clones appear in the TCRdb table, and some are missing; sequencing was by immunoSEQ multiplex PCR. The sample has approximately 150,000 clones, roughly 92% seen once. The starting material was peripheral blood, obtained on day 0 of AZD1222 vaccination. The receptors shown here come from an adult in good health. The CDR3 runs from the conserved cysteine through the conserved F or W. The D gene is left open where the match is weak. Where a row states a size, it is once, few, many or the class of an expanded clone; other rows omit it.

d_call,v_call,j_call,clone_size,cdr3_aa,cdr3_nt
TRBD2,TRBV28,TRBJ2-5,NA,CATLKAGGPGETQYF,TGTGCCACCTTAAAAGCGGGAGGGCCGGGGGAGACCCAGTACTTC
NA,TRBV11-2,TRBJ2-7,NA,CASSLASRATYEQYF,TGTGCCAGCAGCTTAGCGTCCAGGGCCACCTACGAGCAGTACTTC
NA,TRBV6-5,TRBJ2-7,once,CASTPPGRDPYEQYF,TGTGCCAGCACTCCCCCGGGCAGGGACCCCTACGAGCAGTACTTC
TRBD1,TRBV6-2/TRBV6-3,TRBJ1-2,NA,CASSGTGQGYTF,TGTGCCAGCAGTGGGACAGGCCAAGGCTACACCTTC
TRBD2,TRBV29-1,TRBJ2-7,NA,CSVEDRGEVGYEQYF,TGCAGCGTTGAAGATCGGGGGGAGGTCGGATACGAGCAGTACTTC
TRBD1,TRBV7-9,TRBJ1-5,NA,CASSYGQGRQPQHF,TGTGCCAGCAGCTACGGACAGGGTCGTCAGCCCCAGCATTTT
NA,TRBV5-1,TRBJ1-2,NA,CASSLRTPPGGYTF,TGCGCCAGCAGCTTGAGAACACCTCCTGGTGGCTACACCTTC
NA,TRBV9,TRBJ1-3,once,CASSVEIRTAESGNTIYF,TGTGCCAGCAGCGTAGAAATCCGGACAGCCGAATCTGGAAACACCATATATTTT
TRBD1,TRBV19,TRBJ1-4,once,CASSIRTGAFATNEKLFF,TGTGCCAGTAGTATAAGGACAGGGGCATTTGCAACTAATGAAAAACTGTTTTTT
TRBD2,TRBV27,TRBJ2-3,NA,CASSLLAGETDTQYF,TGTGCCAGCAGTTTACTAGCGGGAGAAACAGATACGCAGTATTTT
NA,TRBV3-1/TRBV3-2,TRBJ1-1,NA,CASSQEPQGLTEAFF,TGTGCCAGCAGCCAAGAACCCCAGGGATTGACTGAAGCTTTCTTT
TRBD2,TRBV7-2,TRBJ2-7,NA,CASSLGTSVLRGEQYF,TGTGCCAGCAGCTTAGGGACTAGCGTCCTCCGGGGGGAGCAGTACTTC
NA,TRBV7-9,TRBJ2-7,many,CASSSRPAGLDAYF,TGTGCCAGCAGCTCGAGACCGGCGGGGCTAGATGCATACTTC
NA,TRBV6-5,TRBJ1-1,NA,CASGRGTEAFF,TGTGCCAGCGGACGTGGCACTGAAGCTTTCTTT
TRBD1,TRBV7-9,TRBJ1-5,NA,CASSLQKGTENQPQHF,TGTGCCAGCAGCTTACAGAAGGGGACAGAGAATCAGCCCCAGCATTTT
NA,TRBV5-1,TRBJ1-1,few,CASSFGGNTEAFF,TGCGCCAGCAGCTTCGGGGGGAACACTGAAGCTTTCTTT
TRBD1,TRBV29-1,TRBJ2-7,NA,CSVRTGGTYEQYF,TGCAGCGTCCGGACAGGGGGAACCTACGAGCAGTACTTC